The present entry profiles one TCR beta chain with its context. The CDR3 is 17 residues long. The germline gives CDR1 MGHRA, CDR2 YSYEKL. Trimming stripped 4 bases from V and 0 bases from J, with 13 bases between. These data are taken from a study of blood T cell repertoires in COVID-19. About the research overall: Samples of COVID-19 (acute and convalescent) were obtained from the United States, Italy and Spain.

Participants came from roughly 25 US areas, aged roughly 18 to 100 years. Membership in each cohort depended on participant-reported clinical history. Repertoires were generated with immunoSEQ multiplex PCR, while TCRdb's copy carries only in-frame clones and drops some. This sample carries a few hundred thousand clones, roughly four fifths of them seen once, and the ten largest clones take roughly 5.1%. This chain links TRBV4-1 with TRBJ2-6; TRBD1 might be the D (6 bases). The sample was PBMCs or T cells enriched from blood (not recorded which). The receptor was derived from a woman aged 45 to 65 who had recovered from COVID-19. The DNA for the CDR3 is TGCGCCAGCAGCCCGTTCACAGGGCTCTCTGGGGCCAACGTCCTGACTTTC. It specifies CASSPFTGLSGANVLTF.